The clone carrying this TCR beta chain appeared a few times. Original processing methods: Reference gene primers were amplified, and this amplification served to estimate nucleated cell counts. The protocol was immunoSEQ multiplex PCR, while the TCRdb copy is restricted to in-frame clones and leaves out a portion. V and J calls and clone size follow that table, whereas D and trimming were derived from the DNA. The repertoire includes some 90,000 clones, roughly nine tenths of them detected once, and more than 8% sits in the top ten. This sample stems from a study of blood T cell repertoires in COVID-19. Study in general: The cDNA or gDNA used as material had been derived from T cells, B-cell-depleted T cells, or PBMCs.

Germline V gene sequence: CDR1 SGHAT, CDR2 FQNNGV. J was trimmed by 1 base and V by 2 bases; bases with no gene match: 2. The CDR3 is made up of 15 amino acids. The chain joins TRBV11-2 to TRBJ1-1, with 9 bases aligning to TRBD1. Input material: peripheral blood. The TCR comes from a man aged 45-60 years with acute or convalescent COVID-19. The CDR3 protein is CASSLRTGANTEAFF. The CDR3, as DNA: TGTGCCAGCAGCTTACGGACAGGGGCGAACACTGAAGCTTTCTTT.